The 14 T cell receptor beta chains listed next were all sequenced from one sample in a study of control samples from healthy donors and cancer patients. TCRdb's table, derived via immunoSEQ multiplex PCR, lists solely in-frame clones and lacks some. The table lists about 22,000 clones, roughly 80% of them singletons. The sample taken for sequencing was PBMCs. Source of these receptors: a man in his sixties with head and neck cancer.

The chain recombines TRBV3-1 (or the pseudogene TRBV3-2) with TRBJ2-1; 13 bases are shared with TRBD2. CDR1 is LGHDT, CDR2 YNNKEL, per germline (reference sequence). CDR3 length: 16 amino acids. The trim removed 4 bases at V and 7 bases at J, leaving 7 bases unmatched. The CDR3 nucleotides are TGTGCCAGCAGCCGATGGACTAGCGGGGGCCGGAATGAGCAGTTCTTC. It codes for CASSRWTSGGRNEQFF.

The chain employs TRBV21-1 and TRBJ1-5. TRBV21-1 is a pseudogene segment. The CDR3 sequence is 14 residues long. CDR3 sequence (DNA): TGTGCCAGCAGCAAACGCGGAGGGAATCAGCCCCAGCATTTT. Its translation is CASSKRGGNQPQHF.

The rearrangement links TRBV19 to TRBJ2-1; no clear D. Trimming removed 2 bases at V and 8 bases at J, with 7 bases between. In germline, CDR1 is LNHDA, CDR2 SQIVND (reference sequence). The CDR3 loop spans 12 amino acids. The CDR3 loop is CASSIMDDEQFF. CDR3 in DNA: TGTGCCAGTAGTATAATGGACGATGAGCAGTTCTTC.

This clone was seen more than once but under ten times. The rearrangement uses TRBV28 and TRBJ2-7, with a tentative D call TRBD1 (6 bases). Germline CDR1 and CDR2: MDHEN and SYDVKM. This CDR3 has 13 amino acids. V shed 10 bases and J shed 0 bases, with 13 bases lying between them. CDR3 nucleotides: TGTGCCACCCCCTTACAGGGCTCCTACGAGCAGTACTTC. Its translation is CATPLQGSYEQYF.

V gene TRBV2 combines with J gene TRBJ2-6; 11 positions match TRBD2. In germline, CDR1 is SNHLY, CDR2 FYNNEI. This CDR3 has 18 residues. V shed 2 bases and J 1 base; nucleotides not matched to a gene: 4. The CDR3 sequence: CASSELAGGGSGANVLTF. The CDR3 region has the DNA TGTGCCAGCAGTGAACTAGCGGGAGGCGGATCTGGGGCCAACGTCCTGACTTTC.

A single count supports this clone. V usage is TRBV5-1 and J usage is TRBJ1-1; a possible D gene is TRBD1 (6 bases). The V end was cut by 4 bases, the J end by 7 bases, with 14 bases between. This CDR3 contains 13 residues. Looked up from germline, CDR1 is SGHRS and CDR2 is YFSETQ. In DNA form, the CDR3 reads TGCGCCAGCAGCATACAGGGTTATAATGAAGCTTTCTTT. This sequence encodes CASSIQGYNEAFF. The full variable domain, its missing parts supplied by reference TRBV5-1 and TRBJ1-1, is KAGVTQTPRYLIKTRGQQVTLSCSPISGHRSVSWYQQTPGQGLQFLFEYFSETQRNKGNFPGRFSGRQFSNSRSEMNVSTLELGDSALYLCASSIQGYNEAFFGQGTRLTVV.

The chain has TRBV7-2 and TRBJ2-5, with unresolved D. CDR3 length equals 14 residues. V was clipped by 2 bases and J by 7 bases, with 14 bases between them. Germline V gene lookup returns CDR1 SGHTA and CDR2 FQGNSA. CDR3 coding DNA: TGTGCCAGCAGCTTAATAGAACGTGGTGGGACCCAGTACTTC. Translated, it gives CASSLIERGGTQYF. The whole variable domain, remainder taken from reference TRBV7-2 and TRBJ2-5, is GAGVSQSPSNKVTEKGKDVELRCDPISGHTALYWYRQSLGQGLEFLIYFQGNSAPDKSGLPSDRFSAERTGGSVSTLTIQRTQQEDSAVYLCASSLIERGGTQYFGPGTRLLVL.

The rearrangement joins TRBV5-6 to TRBJ2-5; D unresolved. V was clipped by 2 bases and J by 3 bases, with 11 bases between them. CDR3 length: 14 residues. CDR1 is SGHDT, CDR2 YYEEEE, per germline. DNA of the CDR3: TGTGCCAGCAGCTTCCAACCCTCGAAAGAGACCCAGTACTTC. As protein: CASSFQPSKETQYF.

The genes are TRBV7-6 and TRBJ2-7; a weak D match, TRBD2 (6 bases). The germline V gene encodes CDR1 SGHVS and CDR2 FNYEAQ. Deletions cut 3 bases from V and 7 bases from J, with 25 bases between. The CDR3 extends over 17 amino acids. The CDR3 loop is CASSFAMWGSGYGEQYF. CDR3 nucleotide sequence: TGTGCCAGCAGCTTCGCGATGTGGGGTAGCGGATACGGGGAGCAGTACTTC.

V is TRBV6-6 and J is TRBJ2-7; 12 positions agree with TRBD2. This CDR3 comprises 16 residues. The trim removed 5 bases at V and 2 bases at J, leaving 7 bases unmatched. CDR1 is MNHNY and CDR2 is SVGAGI in the germline V gene (reference sequence). CDR3 loop: CASSGPGLAGPYEQYF. CDR3 in DNA: TGTGCCAGCAGTGGTCCGGGACTAGCGGGCCCCTACGAGCAGTACTTC.

J is TRBJ2-2 and V is TRBV6-5, with 7 bases aligning to TRBD1. Trimming removed 6 bases from V and 4 bases from J; junction bases left unmatched: 2. The CDR3 is 13 amino acids. CDR1 is MNHEY, CDR2 SVGAGI, per germline. In DNA, the CDR3 is TGTGCCAGCAGCTACAGGGGCACCGGGGAGCTGTTTTTT. Encoded protein: CASSYRGTGELFF.

The chain couples TRBV5-1 to TRBJ1-1; tentatively, D is TRBD1 (5 bases). The CDR3 extends over 14 amino acids. V was cut by 4 bases and J by 11 bases, with 21 bases left in between. In germline, CDR1 is SGHRS, CDR2 YFSETQ. CDR3 sequence: CASSVDNLKVGAFF. The CDR3 DNA reads TGCGCCAGCAGCGTGGACAACCTAAAGGTCGGGGCTTTCTTT. Drawing the rest from reference TRBV5-1 and TRBJ1-1, the complete variable domain is KAGVTQTPRYLIKTRGQQVTLSCSPISGHRSVSWYQQTPGQGLQFLFEYFSETQRNKGNFPGRFSGRQFSNSRSEMNVSTLELGDSALYLCASSVDNLKVGAFFGQGTRLTVV.

The rearrangement joins TRBV5-8 to TRBJ2-3; tentatively, D is TRBD2 (6 bases). This CDR3 is built from 17 residues. Trimming shortened V by 3 bases and J by 4 bases, and 21 bases separated the two germline ends. Germline CDR1 is SGHTS and CDR2 is YDEGEE. CDR3 sequence: CASSSPSRGWKADTQYF. CDR3 DNA: TGTGCCAGCAGCTCTCCTAGCCGGGGGTGGAAAGCAGATACGCAGTATTTT.

This chain joins TRBV24-1 and TRBJ2-2; unclear D gene. This CDR3 comprises 16 residues. Trimming stripped 4 bases from V and 2 bases from J, with 13 bases between. From germline, CDR1 is KGHDR and CDR2 SFDVKD. The CDR3 is CATSDLIPSNTGELFF. CDR3 coding DNA: TGTGCCACCAGTGACTTAATACCTTCCAACACCGGGGAGCTGTTTTTT.